This T cell receptor beta chain comes out of a study of long-term antiretroviral therapy in people with HIV (dated by TCRdb to the early 2020s). Background for the entire study: The earliest samples were collected roughly a decade before the 2015 WHO recommendation for immediate ART, at a time when ART was usually postponed until CD4 counts fell. A total of roughly 200 cryopreserved PBMC samples came from a few dozen adults with confirmed HIV infection and were collected serially over a mean of approximately 6 years (range 1-12). No cross-contamination during QIAcube processing turned up in test extractions that ran a monoclonal T-cell line alongside about 35 polyclonal samples. Of the 30 participants with HIV, 10 to 11 were female. Whether ART initiation and durable HIV suppression were associated with changes in peripheral blood TRB repertoire composition and diversity was tested in a retrospective serial study. Broad study findings and their caveats: Since PBMC availability was limited, sequencing covered only the TCR beta chain, with no alpha chain pairing. Starting ART was linked to a significant rise in TRB diversity, yet even after long-term ART the diversity remained significantly lower than in transplant donor controls. The samples were dated from about 2004 to 2017, and the ART regimens that were used may be less effective than current ART regimens. At every time point, the repertoire was dominated by expanded TRB clones first identified before ART initiation, although this dominance fluctuated and, in many PLHIV, declined after ART. Inferences about post-ART repertoire changes were limited because no data were available on ART adherence, viral resistance or therapy changes. Unsorted PBMC were profiled instead of sorted CD4+ and CD8+ T cells because pre-ART samples had limited cell numbers. Narrower CDR3 length ranges were observed in HIV repertoires than in controls, and an antigen-experienced repertoire with only a slight naive shift after ART was suggested by the network structure.

Participants were included only if at least one PBMC sample before ART initiation and at least two post-ART samples were available. Treatment was received in the United States of America by all participants with HIV. Before DNA extraction, cryopreserved samples of 1-10 million PBMC were thawed and washed. At the time of the earliest PBMC sample for each participant with HIV, ages ranged from roughly 23 to 60 years. Per participant, PBMC samples came from 1-4 timepoints prior to ART initiation and 2-8 timepoints following ART initiation, for a median of 7 samples. For every participant, serial HIV viral load, CD4+ T-cell count, ART history and demographic data were obtained. Genomic DNA was extracted from unsorted PBMC with a Qiagen kit on a QIAcube, processed in batches of 12 samples. The CDR3 numbers 15 residues from cysteine through phenylalanine. Only the CDR3 portion is preserved as DNA: 45 bases, with reading frame beginning at the first base. Compared with germline, V lacks 0 bases and J lacks 9 bases; bases without a gene match: 7. Per the germline V gene, SGHRS is the CDR1 and YFSETQ is the CDR2.

Sequencing of the TRB variable region was done with the immunoSEQ hsTCRB v3.0 assay at survey level resolution. The targeted TRB sequencing depth was 40,000-50,000 T-cell genomes per sample. TRB libraries were pooled and sequenced on an Illumina MiSeq using a v3 150-cycle kit. The authors' analysis ran thus. Repertoire analysis was performed in R inside a reproducible Nextflow workflow that covered QC, data transformation and analysis. LymphoSeq2, an R package for exploring AIRR-Seq data, was used to implement custom analyses. A handful of samples that produced fewer than 5000 total TRB sequences were removed, so under 200 HIV repertoires were analyzed. Among the approximately 180 retained HIV repertoires, 55 to 65 were collected before ART initiation and 120 to 140 were collected after ART initiation. Each repertoire was downsampled to 5000 TRB nucleotide sequences, and summary statistics were averaged across 100 downsampling iterations. TRB sequences were retained for analysis only if CDR3 regions of at least seven amino acids were present. A Shannon entropy-derived clonality score and the Gini coefficient were used to measure diversity. In repertoire networks, the top 5000 CDR3 amino acid sequences were linked whenever an edit distance of one separated two sequences. For TRB CDR3 amino acid sequences, antigen specificity groups and MHC restriction were predicted with GLIPH2. To flag known associations with CMV, EBV, HIV or tissue antigens, CDR3 amino acid sequences were compared against VDJdb and McPAS-TCR. Pre-ART, post-ART and control groups were compared with Wilcoxon signed-rank tests and Holm-Bonferroni correction. The immuneACCESS repertoire file appears here via TCRdb, limited to in-frame rearrangements. These files lack a portion of the clones; in checked studies, under half of the deficit traces to unresolved V genes, and the cause of the others is not known. Clonal size and the V and J genes are those of that table, whereas D and trimming came from the DNA. The table for this sample lists approximately 28,000 clones; roughly 85% of them were counted only once. The leading ten clones occupy about 10% of the sample.

As regards this clone: What antigen it recognizes has not been identified. Base qualities were left out, and no much larger clone turns up one base away.

The chain is assembled from TRBV5-1 and TRBJ2-1; 9 bases in between match TRBD2. The sequenced sample was unsorted PBMCs, obtained 0.8 years before starting antiretroviral therapy. The origin of this receptor is a man aged 18-30 years with HIV. The bases read TGCGCCAGCAGCTTGGTTGGCGGGGGGGCACGTGAGCAGTTCTTC. Translation gives CASSLVGGGAREQFF.